This T cell receptor beta chain emerged from a study of cytomegalovirus exposure and HLA in healthy donors (dated by TCRdb to the late 2010s). About the full investigation: An earlier analysis of 587 of the donors reported approximately 300 Gb of sequence data and around 120 million unique TCR beta sequences obtained from 150 million to 200 million T cells. About 310 gigabases of sequencing data and 78 million or so unique TCR sequences were included in an early release covering about 620 HLA-typed donors. The genetic ancestry cluster associated with self-reported Caucasian donors included 70% to 85% of the 300 to 400 genotyped donors. The study aimed to test whether cataloging public T cell receptors could reveal signatures of past pathogen exposure. The T cell repertoires of 670 or so subjects were profiled by immunosequencing and related to cytomegalovirus serostatus. Along with the approximately 650-subject first cohort, a separate validation cohort of over 90 different subjects was used. To predict cytomegalovirus infection status, the study brought together high-throughput TCR immunosequencing, statistical association of individual TCRs with disease status, and machine learning. A later analysis re-analyzed previously published TCR beta repertoires from roughly 600 donors and added high-resolution HLA genotyping to study TCR occurrence patterns. In the later analysis, no new phenotypic data were used to find candidate immune exposures; instead, reliance was placed on TCR beta sequences and their occurrence across donors. An earlier analysis of some 500 of the donors applied high-throughput TCR beta sequencing to assess whether each TCR beta V gene segment acted as functional or pseudogenic. Donor age, sex, ethnicity and CMV serostatus were collected together with the repertoire data. A later genetic analysis took genome-wide SNP genotypes for about three fifths of the 666 donors and used that subset as a discovery cohort. Every repertoire in the discovery cohort had been generated on one and the same sequencing platform. HLA typing included class I and class II loci at four-digit resolution. The number of typed donors differed by locus: about 620-640 for A, B, C, DRB1 and DQB1; some 500 for DQA1; 606 for DPA1; and 450 to 480 for DPB1. About five DR-DQ haplotypes were handled as single units for association and clustering, since linkage in the cohort was strong. Across around 400 genotyped donors of the cohort, an average of approximately 240,000 unique TCR beta nucleotide sequences per donor were sequenced, and 15% to 20% of those sequences were non-productive.

The library relied on the immunoSEQ multiplex PCR assay. The multiplex PCR relied on a mix of 60 forward primers for TCR Vbeta segments and 13 reverse primers for TCR Jbeta segments. The CDR3 region of rearranged TCR beta genes was amplified from genomic DNA with a multiplex PCR assay. The amplified TCR beta libraries were sequenced on the Illumina HiSeq System as 87-base-pair reads. The original pipeline was this. Across the 670 or so repertoires, a later analysis counted tens of millions of unique TCR beta chains, around 10 million of which were shared by at least two donors. A nearest-neighbor algorithm error-corrected the raw reads and collapsed the reads into unique sequences, merging closely related sequences to remove PCR and sequencing errors. V, D and J gene segments were assigned by aligning CDR3 sequences to IMGT reference sequences. Each retained sequence needed at least a six-nucleotide match to both a V gene segment and a J gene segment. A rearrangement counted as productive if the CDR3 had no stop codons and remained in frame with V and J, and every other rearrangement counted as non-productive. Following IMGT convention, CDR3 was defined as the stretch from the second conserved V-encoded cysteine up to the conserved J-encoded phenylalanine. The earlier analysis of some 600 of the donors excluded sequences that lacked an unambiguous match to a single V gene segment. In an earlier analysis of a few hundred of the donors, V segments were called functional above 56.7% productive rearrangements and were called segregating when the between-donor standard deviation exceeded 5%. To diagnose cytomegalovirus status from the catalog of TCR beta chain sequences, a statistical classification framework was built. A later analysis assigned V and J genes by comparing TCR nucleotide sequences with IMGT/GENE-DB human TR gene sequences. A later analysis assigned CDR3 sequences and most-parsimonious VDJ recombination scenarios with the TCRdist pipeline. In a later analysis, each TCR beta chain was defined by its CDR3 amino acid sequence together with its V-gene family, and reads without a unique V-gene family were excluded. To address suspected cross-contamination and a sequencing artifact, a later analysis removed a few hundred highly shared, low-generation-probability nucleotide sequences. In a later analysis, a clonal expansion index was calculated for each public chain from normalized within-repertoire ranks of inferred template counts. In a later analysis, generation probabilities were computed with a VDJ recombination model fitted to out-of-frame rearrangements, and the resulting probabilities were checked against IGoR. In a later analysis, TCR-TCR, TCR-HLA and TCR-CMV co-occurrence was scored with hypergeometric tests, and a repertoire-size bias correction was applied to TCR pairs. In a later analysis, false discovery rates were estimated by permuting HLA or CMV assignments 20 times. In a later analysis, co-occurring TCRs were grouped using DBSCAN, with TCRdist sequence similarity added in when clustering inside HLA-allele-positive subsets. For co-occurrence clustering, repertoires with fewer than 30,000 or more than 120,000 public chains were excluded, along with four to six repertoires with anomalous nucleotide sharing. The clones in this table, taken by TCRdb from immuneACCESS, are in-frame only. Not every clone is retained; where verified, under half of the shortfall comes from an unresolved V gene, and the cause of the rest is unknown. V and J calls and clone size come straight from that table; D and trimming were deduced from the DNA. The table kept for this sample lists just over 80,000 clones. The top ten clones comprise 1.1% of the sample.

The cohort comprised 666 healthy bone marrow donors. At the time of sampling, every cohort member was nominally healthy, though immune exposures that went unrecorded were likely present. The donor tested CMV seronegative, placing the donor among the 350 or so seronegative members of the cohort. Each donor provided a peripheral blood sample, and peripheral blood mononuclear cells were used for TCR beta sequencing. The Qiagen DNeasy Blood Extraction Kit was used to extract genomic DNA from the blood cell samples. As to this clone: Its antigen remains undetermined. Germline and junction disagree at one end, which may indicate a read error.

On the study overall, not on this receptor specifically: CMV serostatus was the only immune exposure information available for the cohort. The study listed 164 TCR beta chains as associated with cytomegalovirus. Correlated functional status among segregating V segments might reflect linkage disequilibrium, but an unknown experimental factor could not be ruled out. Some IMGT-functional V segments, including TRBV6-2 and TRBV6-3, could not be told apart with the 87-base-pair reads, so those segments were excluded. According to a later analysis, parvovirus B19, influenza, CMV and Epstein-Barr virus appeared linked to several top co-occurrence clusters. In a later genetic analysis, a missense DCLRE1C variant was associated with V-gene and J-gene trimming of TCR beta chains, and the association was replicated in an independent cohort. Strong co-occurrence of HLA alleles, especially DR and DQ, made assigning TCR associations to individual alleles difficult. Only TCR beta chains were sequenced in this cohort, and the absence of alpha or paired-chain data limited detectable features. Because counts were too low, around 18 rarely observed V segments, including chromosome 9 orphons, were left out of the earlier analysis of a few hundred of the donors. The classifier was reported to diagnose cytomegalovirus status with high specificity and sensitivity in both the original and validation cohorts. A group of highly shared sequence variants was considered likely to be a technical artifact of the sequencing pipeline. At a false discovery rate of 0.05, a later analysis linked around 17,000 TCR beta sequences to specific HLA alleles. Most TCR sequences were seen in very few donors, while some public TCRs were found in many individuals. The authors suggested that the approach could potentially be extended to other disease states and immunological phenotypes. Most CMV-associated TCR beta chains appeared to be HLA-restricted in a later analysis, and the HLA associations seemed to be driven largely by CMV exposure. In a later genetic analysis, fewer N-insertions in productive TCRs were reported among donors in an Asian-associated ancestry cluster than the 666-donor mean. In a later analysis, TCR association rates were found to vary across HLA loci, with the most associated TCRs seen for DRB1 alleles and the fewest for HLA-C alleles. In an earlier analysis of more than 450 of the donors, most TCR beta V segments were observed in productive rearrangements about 87% or about 30% of the time, broadly matching IMGT annotations. The presence/absence analyses assumed that sequencing depth was roughly uniform across donors, and that assumption may not be true. A further reported finding was that TCR beta sequences accurately predicted the HLA-A and HLA-B alleles for most subjects in the first cohort. Because HLA typing was missing for some donors at each locus, association tests included only the typed subset. A few of the identified cytomegalovirus-associated TCR beta chains were confirmed in vitro to be specific for cytomegalovirus antigens. A later analysis found that HLA-associated TCR beta chains were more clonally expanded and had lower generation probabilities than equally common non-associated chains.

Including cysteine and phenylalanine, the CDR3 has 15 amino acids. The DNA shown is the 45-base CDR3, in frame from base 1. Looking up the germline V gene (reference sequence) yields CDR1 GTSNPN and CDR2 SVGIG. The sequenced sample was PBMCs. This sequence was found in a woman in her twenties or thirties in good health and CMV-seronegative. Recombination connected TRBV30 to TRBJ1-5; TRBD1 could be the D gene, as 5 bases match. The CDR3 amino acid sequence is: CAGSVSGQGDQPQHF. In nucleotides, the sequence is TGTGCCGGGAGTGTAAGTGGGCAGGGTGATCAGCCCCAGCATTTT.